Given below is one T cell receptor beta chain in context. The data stem from a study of shared clonotypes between healthy human individuals. TCRdb's table, derived via immunoSEQ multiplex PCR, lists solely in-frame clones and lacks some. The sample shows about 2,200,000 clones, approximately 94% of them seen only once. CD45RO-negative CD8 cells positively selected for CCR7 made up the naive population, which excluded terminally differentiated effector memory CD45RA+ cells. V was trimmed by 4 bases and J by 1 base, leaving 9 bases between them. The CDR3 covers 14 residues. Germline values: CDR1 SGDLS, CDR2 YYNGEE.

Sequencing was carried out using naive CD8+ T cells from PBMCs. The clonotype comes from a man between 18 and 29 years old in good health. Some clones in this sample may be carry-over from other donors' samples. This chain links TRBV9 with TRBJ2-1; the D is unclear. The CDR3 DNA reads as TGTGCCAGCAGCCCCGTAGATTCCTACAATGAGCAGTTCTTC. Protein product: CASSPVDSYNEQFF.